Sequencing of this T cell receptor (beta chain) was carried out in a study of blood T cell repertoires in COVID-19 (dated by TCRdb to between 2020 and 2021). Notes on the research overall: Collaborator samples came from the United States, Italy and Spain and covered acute and convalescent phases of COVID-19. The prospective study material was composed of cDNA or gDNA derived from T cells, B-cell-depleted T cells, or PBMCs. Subjects who had been exposed to COVID-19, were actively infected with it, or had recovered from it provided the deeply sampled blood TCRbeta repertoires that made up the dataset. The repertoires were released in a freely available public database intended as a resource for research on the immune response to SARS-CoV-2. The samples were drawn from the first 160 participants of the ongoing ImmuneRACE study and from 1,254 subjects provided by 6 global collaborators. Sample metadata almost always included a de-identified subject ID, COVID-19 status, age in years and sex. HLA class I and class II types, where available, came from metadata supplied by the sample provider rather than from assay-based typing. Overall study results and their limits: How much clinical and demographic metadata was included differed by source and by participant, and the metadata was provided uncurated.

TCRbeta CDR3 regions were amplified from genomic DNA using the immunoSEQ Assay, a bias-controlled multiplex PCR. The source study handled its data this way. The number of nucleated cells in each sample was estimated from the amplification of reference gene primers within the assay. Sequence reads were collapsed and filtered to measure the absolute abundance of every unique TCRbeta CDR3 rearrangement. For each sample, productive Simpson clonality was calculated by taking the square root of Simpson's diversity index across productive rearrangements. This immuneACCESS table, as held by TCRdb, lists in-frame sequences with V and J called but not all clones. Of the missing ones, under half trace to an unresolved V gene in checked studies; the others have no known cause. That table supplies the V and J calls and clone size; D and trimming were determined from the DNA. This sample holds around 250,000 clones; around 86% were observed only once. Roughly 15% of the sample lies in the top ten.

Of note for this clone: Its antigen specificity is not known. No base quality values were provided; no much bigger clone lies one nucleotide off.

CDR1 and CDR2 are read off the germline V gene as SNHLY and FYNNEI. Compared with germline, V lacks 5 bases and J lacks 0 bases; bases without a gene match: 6. From cysteine to phenylalanine, the CDR3 is 16 amino acids long. Just the 48-base CDR3 DNA is kept, in frame starting at base 1. Participants in the prospective study were aged roughly 18 to 100 years, lived in approximately 26 United States geographic areas, and enrolled through a virtual design. Cohort assignment in the prospective study relied on participant-reported clinical history from a screening survey and a study questionnaire. For ImmuneRACE Cohort 3, a participant was defined as recovered based on two consecutive negative NP/OP PCR tests, clearance by a healthcare professional, or resolution of symptoms. In the prospective study, whole blood, serum and a nasopharyngeal or oropharyngeal swab were collected from each participant by mobile phlebotomists. Over a 2-month period, participants in the prospective study had the option of providing additional blood draws and questionnaires. Before DNA extraction, prospective study blood samples were shipped either frozen or at room temperature.

The material sequenced was PBMCs or T cells enriched from blood (not recorded which). The clonotype comes from a man aged 18 to 35 who had recovered from COVID-19. This chain joins TRBV2 to TRBJ1-5, and 8 junctional nucleotides match TRBD1. The CDR3: CASSRMDRASNQPQHF. The nucleotide sequence reads as follows: TGTGCCAGCAGTCGAATGGACAGGGCTAGCAATCAGCCCCAGCATTTT. With the rest looked up from the reference TRBV2 and TRBJ1-5 genes rather than sequenced, the full variable domain is EPEVTQTPSHQVTQMGQEVILRCVPISNHLYFYWYRQILGQKVEFLVSFYNNEISEKSEIFDDQFSVERPDGSNFTLKIRSTKLEDSAMYFCASSRMDRASNQPQHFGDGTRLSIL.